Shown below are 20 T cell receptor beta chains from a single sample sequenced in a study of cytomegalovirus exposure and HLA in healthy donors. Amplification used 60 Vbeta primers and 13 Jbeta primers. Method: immunoSEQ multiplex PCR; TCRdb's copy keeps in-frame clones and lacks some. The ten top clones account for around 0.7%, within a sample of 150,000 to 250,000 clones. The sequenced material came from PBMCs. The receptors were sampled from a boy younger than 18 in good health and CMV-seronegative.

This chain links TRBV19 with TRBJ2-3; weak D call: TRBD1 (5 bases). The V end was cut by 8 bases, the J end by 2 bases, with 14 bases between. CDR1 and CDR2 (germline): LNHDA, SQIVND (reference sequence). This CDR3 has 14 residues. Here the CDR3 reads CASAVGDTTDTQYF. The CDR3 nucleotides read TGTGCCAGTGCCGTAGGGGATACCACAGATACGCAGTATTTT.

This chain links TRBV7-2 with TRBJ2-5; D call uncertain. This CDR3 region has 11 residues. The V end lost 3 bases, the J end lost 5 bases, and 4 bases lay between the germline ends. Germline V lookup: CDR1 SGHTA, CDR2 FQGNSA. The CDR3 loop is CASSFAETQYF. The CDR3 nucleotides are TGTGCCAGCAGCTTCGCGGAGACCCAGTACTTC.

This sequence joins TRBV10-2 and TRBJ1-5, with D unresolved. V was trimmed by 5 bases and J by 2 bases, leaving 7 bases between them. The CDR3 contains 13 residues. The germline V gene has CDR1 WSHSY and CDR2 SAAADI. The CDR3 sequence: CASSSQGNQPQHF. The CDR3 DNA reads TGCGCCAGCAGTAGCCAGGGCAATCAGCCCCAGCATTTT.

This chain connects TRBV19 to TRBJ1-2, with TRBD1 as a possible D gene (5 bases). V gave up 2 bases and J gave up 4 bases, with 14 bases separating them. The germline V gene has CDR1 LNHDA and CDR2 SQIVND (reference sequence). The CDR3 covers 15 residues. CDR3 region: CASSIWGSLGYGYTF. CDR3 DNA: TGTGCCAGTAGTATATGGGGCTCTTTGGGCTATGGCTACACCTTC.

V and J are TRBV4-3 and TRBJ2-1; 7 nucleotides line up with TRBD1. Germline V gene sequence: CDR1 LGHNA, CDR2 YSLEER. The CDR3 loop spans 15 amino acids. The junction had 6 bases not matched to a gene; V was cut back by 0 bases and J by 7 bases. CDR3 sequence (DNA): TGCGCCAGCAGCCAAGAGGGGGACAGTCTTAATGAGCAGTTCTTC. It translates to CASSQEGDSLNEQFF.

The CDR3 spells CASSARVNQPQHF. CDR3 nucleotides: TGTGCCAGCAGTGCCAGGGTAAATCAGCCCCAGCATTTT. The rearrangement uses TRBV2 and TRBJ1-5, with D perhaps TRBD1 (5 bases). The CDR3 extends over 13 amino acids. V was cut by 4 bases and J by 4 bases, with 8 bases left in between. The germline gives CDR1 SNHLY, CDR2 FYNNEI.

The chain has TRBV7-9 and TRBJ2-3; D uncertain. This CDR3 contains 13 residues. V was shortened by 5 bases and J by 2 bases, with 8 bases between the two germline ends. Per the germline V gene, CDR1 is SEHNR and CDR2 is FQNEAQ (reference sequence). This chain's CDR3 is CASSPEVTDTQYF. CDR3 coding DNA: TGTGCCAGCAGCCCCGAGGTCACAGATACGCAGTATTTT.

This sequence joins TRBV7-9 and TRBJ2-3; a possible D gene is TRBD2 (6 bases). V dropped 11 bases and J dropped 5 bases, with 14 bases sitting between them. From germline, CDR1 is SEHNR and CDR2 FQNEAQ (reference sequence). The CDR3 length is 12 residues. CDR3 sequence: CAVPVGGDTQYF. The CDR3 DNA sequence: TGTGCCGTACCCGTGGGGGGAGATACGCAGTATTTT.

The V call is TRBV4-1, the J call TRBJ2-4, with 12 bases that match TRBD2. Germline V gene sequence: CDR1 MGHRA, CDR2 YSYEKL. This CDR3 is 18 amino acids long. Trimming removed 5 bases from V and 3 bases from J; junction bases left unmatched: 11. The CDR3: CASSIGLAGGLDKNIQYF. For the CDR3, the DNA is TGCGCCAGCAGCATTGGCCTAGCGGGGGGGCTTGACAAAAACATTCAGTACTTC.

This sequence joins TRBV18 and TRBJ1-2, with D maybe TRBD1 (5 bases). The germline V gene has CDR1 KGHSH and CDR2 LQKENI. The CDR3 has 12 residues. V was cut by 3 bases and J by 5 bases, with 7 bases left in between. The CDR3 sequence is CASSPGGYGYTF. The CDR3 DNA sequence: TGTGCCAGCTCACCTGGGGGGTATGGCTACACCTTC.

The genes are TRBV6-5 and TRBJ2-3; 9 positions match TRBD2. The CDR3 covers 15 residues. Trimming removed 6 bases from V and 1 base from J; junction bases left unmatched: 5. Per germline, CDR1 MNHEY and CDR2 SVGAGI. The DNA of the CDR3 is TGTGCCAGCAGAGTTAGACTAGCGGGCACAGATACGCAGTATTTT. Its protein product is CASRVRLAGTDTQYF.

CDR3 coding DNA: TGTGCCTGGATTGGGACATACACCGGGGAGCTGTTTTTT. This translates into CAWIGTYTGELFF. The chain joins TRBV30 to TRBJ2-2, with D maybe TRBD1 (6 bases). CDR3 size: 13 residues. Trimming left V 4 bases short and J 3 bases short, with 9 bases between. Per germline, CDR1 GTSNPN and CDR2 SVGIG (reference sequence).

V usage is TRBV29-1 and J usage is TRBJ2-7; no reliable D call. Trimming removed 0 bases from V and 3 bases from J, with 12 bases in between. CDR1 is SQVTM, CDR2 ANQGSEA, per germline. The CDR3 spans 14 residues. CDR3 sequence: CSVEDPHSYYEQYF. The CDR3 DNA sequence: TGCAGCGTTGAAGATCCCCACAGCTACTACGAGCAGTACTTC.

The chain uses TRBV7-2 and TRBJ2-3, with 9 bases fitting TRBD2. V shed 4 bases and J 0 bases; nucleotides not matched to a gene: 11. The CDR3 loop spans 18 amino acids. The germline gives CDR1 SGHTA, CDR2 FQGNSA. The CDR3: CASSSPHSGGRSTDTQYF. CDR3 in DNA: TGTGCCAGCAGCTCTCCCCATAGCGGGGGCCGTAGCACAGATACGCAGTATTTT.

In the case of this clone: Other DNA sequences of this sample code for an identical CDR3. This rearrangement joins TRBV9 to TRBJ2-1; 8 bases line up with TRBD1. With 2 bases clipped from V and 4 bases from J, the junction kept 2 bases outside the gene matches. The germline gives CDR1 SGDLS, CDR2 YYNGEE. The length of the CDR3 is 14 residues. The CDR3 loop is CASSVGQGYNEQFF. In nucleotides, the CDR3 is TGTGCCAGCAGCGTCGGACAGGGTTACAATGAGCAGTTCTTC. Full variable domain (remainder filled in from reference TRBV9 and TRBJ2-1): DSGVTQTPKHLITATGQRVTLRCSPRSGDLSVYWYQQSLDQGLQFLIQYYNGEERAKGNILERFSAQQFPDLHSELNLSSLELGDSALYFCASSVGQGYNEQFFGPGTRLTVL.

J is TRBJ2-2 and V is TRBV5-1, with TRBD2 as a possible D gene (6 bases). Germline CDR1 SGHRS, CDR2 YFSETQ. With 4 bases removed from V and 4 bases from J, the gap between germline ends came to 20 bases. The CDR3 covers 17 residues. The CDR3: CASSMVGDLGVTGELFF. In nucleotides, the CDR3 is TGCGCCAGCAGCATGGTGGGGGACTTAGGAGTCACCGGGGAGCTGTTTTTT.

This rearrangement joins TRBV10-1 to TRBJ2-7, with D maybe TRBD1 (6 bases). The germline gives CDR1 WNHNN, CDR2 SYGVQD (reference sequence). The CDR3 runs 12 residues. V was cut by 2 bases and J by 5 bases, with 7 bases left in between. The CDR3 reads CASSEGGHEQYF. As DNA, the CDR3 is TGCGCCAGCAGTGAGGGGGGCCACGAGCAGTACTTC.

The chain couples TRBV6-1 to TRBJ1-2; 7 positions agree with TRBD1. The CDR3 sequence is 15 residues long. From germline, CDR1 is MNHNS and CDR2 SASEGT. V trimming: 2 bases; J trimming: 0 bases; junction bases outside the gene matches: 3. CDR3 sequence (DNA): TGTGCCAGCAGTGAACGGACAGGAGCTAACTATGGCTACACCTTC. Protein sequence: CASSERTGANYGYTF.

The rearrangement joins TRBV15 to TRBJ2-7, with 12 bases matching TRBD2. The CDR3 contains 15 residues. CDR1 and CDR2 (germline): LNHNV, YYDKDF (reference sequence). The J segment lost 4 bases and the V segment lost 2 bases, leaving 3 bases of the junction unmatched. The CDR3 sequence is CATSRLAGGGYEQYF. CDR3 DNA sequence: TGTGCCACCAGCAGACTAGCGGGGGGGGGTTACGAGCAGTACTTC.

The chain links TRBV27 to TRBJ1-5, with 8 nucleotides matching TRBD1. Germline V lookup: CDR1 MNHEY, CDR2 SMNVEV (reference sequence). This CDR3 contains 16 residues. With V trimmed by 5 bases and J by 5 bases, 11 bases remained unmatched. CDR3 in amino acids: CASSPLPDRDYQPQHF. CDR3 nucleotide sequence: TGTGCCAGCAGTCCCCTCCCGGACAGGGATTATCAGCCCCAGCATTTT.